The clone carrying this TCR beta chain has only a few counts. The J segment lost 6 bases and the V segment lost 0 bases, leaving 2 bases of the junction unmatched. The CDR3 extends over 15 amino acids. Germline lookup yields CDR1 SGHTS and CDR2 YDEGEE. This entry comes from a study of regulatory T cells in long-lasting Graves disease. Combining iRepertoire HTBI primers with Arm-PCR of CDR3 regions, the authors built TCR beta libraries. TCRdb processed the multiplex PCR reads anew with MiXCR; each CDR3 protein has one entry. Here the sample spans about 220,000 distinct CDR3 sequences, roughly a fifth being singletons. Time point: newly diagnosed GD, antithyroid drugs for less than 3 months. RNA from PBMCs was the source of the TCR library. Patient provenance is recorded as an endocrinology department in Xi'an, China. EDTA tubes collected roughly 9 milliliters of peripheral blood. These same data were also listed under a study on T cells in Graves' hyperthyroidism and ophthalmopathy. That study reports: The TCR CDR3 was amplified in a first-round RT-PCR using the HTBI primer set.

The sample here was peripheral blood mononuclear cells (PBMCs), taken at new diagnosis, from a patient treated with antithyroid drugs. V gene TRBV5-8 combines with J gene TRBJ2-1, with 11 bases that match TRBD2. The receptor's source is a woman in her twenties or thirties with Graves disease. The CDR3 sequence is CASSLELAGVNEQFF. The CDR3 DNA reads TGTGCCAGCAGCTTGGAACTAGCGGGAGTCAATGAGCAGTTCTTC. Drawing the rest from reference TRBV5-8 and TRBJ2-1, the complete variable domain is EAGVTQSPTHLIKTRGQQATLRCSPISGHTSVYWYQQALGLGLQFLLWYDEGEERNRGNFPPRFSGRQFPNYSSELNVNALELEDSALYLCASSLELAGVNEQFFGPGTRLTVL.